The T cell receptor beta chain under discussion was sequenced for a study of blood T cells in healthy people across ages (dated by TCRdb to between 2015 and 2016). Regarding the research as a whole: In model experiments, roughly one uniquely barcoded TCR beta cDNA molecule per two T cells was captured by template switching. Age-related changes in TCR beta repertoire diversity were measured in the study by deep sequencing normalized with unique cDNA molecular identifiers. The donors were divided into four age groups: young (average around 16 years), middle-aged (approximately 39), aged (around 59) and long-lived (about 84). Using the same blood draw, the study looked at two additional independent replicas of 1 million unique cDNA reads for two donors, one aged 18 to 30 and the other aged 80 or older. Beyond this particular receptor, the publication reports: Because donor CMV infection status was unknown, age-related changes in expanded clonotypes were potentially confounded. Bulk unsorted PBMC profiling prevented conclusive comparison of naive and antigen-experienced compartments. Compared with the aged group, the long-lived group had more naive CD4+ T cells, fewer expanded clones and increased TCR diversity, suggesting age selection. A strong correlation was found between observed TCR beta diversity and the percentage of naive T cells measured by flow cytometry. Estimates of total diversity based on one million sequenced T cells were regarded as lower bounds and as underestimates. Observed TCR beta diversity per million T cells fell roughly linearly with age, and a significant reduction was already apparent by age about 38.

The library was built by means of 5' RACE. The data were produced on an Illumina HiSeq 2500. A second PCR of about 6 to 11 cycles was run with a J-beta primer mix and a sample-barcoded 5' primer. A unique molecular identifier was introduced onto each TCR beta cDNA molecule by a template-switch 5' adaptor carrying 12 random nucleotides. Each sample yielded at least 3 million CDR3-containing paired-end reads. First-strand cDNA synthesis was performed from all RNA using the Mint cDNA synthesis kit, with priming by a TRBC-specific oligonucleotide. Following uracil-DNA glycosylase treatment, all cDNA underwent a first 18-cycle PCR with the universal primers M1SS and BC2_uni_R. In the authors' own workflow: For normalization, 1 million high-quality reads, each with a distinct molecular identifier, were randomly selected from each sample. Reads sharing molecular identifiers were discarded rather than binned into consensus sequences. MiTCR, set to a Q25 quality threshold and the strictest error-elimination algorithm, was used for CDR3 identification, clonotype clustering and error correction. A nonparametric unseen species model with Euler transformation was used to estimate a lower bound on total TCR beta diversity. TCRdb trimmed the raw reads at Q25, called clones with MiXCR and kept productive beta chains. CDR3 protein duplicates are merged, each entry listing the most common genes and DNA. The authors' filters were not applied to this entry. Across this sample there are 900,000 to 950,000 distinct CDR3 sequences, with 29% seen only once. The ten most abundant clones make up 9.5% to 13% of the sample.

From the germline V gene, CDR1 is MGHRA and CDR2 is YSYEKL. V and J lose 4 bases and 2 bases, and a span of 14 bases separates them. From its cysteine to its phenylalanine, the CDR3 spans 15 amino acids. Only the CDR3 part of the read is kept: 45 bases, read in frame from the first base. The approximately 39 donors, aged roughly 6 to 90 years, were systemically healthy Caucasian individuals from Russia. Ten milliliters of peripheral blood were collected from each donor into EDTA-treated Vacutainer tubes. PBMCs were isolated by Ficoll-Paque density-gradient centrifugation, with at least 6 million obtained per sample. Total RNA, at least 6 micrograms per sample, was extracted from PBMCs with Trizol reagent. For every donor, flow cytometry on a PBMC aliquot measured the percentage of naive CD45RAhigh/CD27high T cells. On this clonotype: Its binding antigen is unknown. No base quality values were provided; no much bigger clone lies one nucleotide off.

These data were likewise used in another study, on T cells of mothers and their children. As the second study states: Donors were nine systemically healthy Caucasian individuals: three mothers and their six children. cDNA synthesis consumed the entire amount of extracted RNA, loaded at roughly 1.5 ug RNA in each 15 ul reaction. In the second PCR, the M1S primer added sample barcodes and 2-4 random nucleotides. More than 9 million TCR beta CDR3 reads were obtained from each mother, and approximately 3 million reads were obtained from each child. In both related and unrelated pairs, thymic selection shapes the output of TCR recombination in a similar way, with inherited differences having only a minor effect. Normalized repertoire overlap was always found to be slightly, but never significantly, higher in related mother-child pairs than in unrelated mother-child pairs. With a sensitivity of approximately 100 clones per million clonotypes, no persistent microchimeric T cell clones were detected. The study used deep NGS to compare TCR beta repertoires of mothers and children, seeking features distinguishing related mother-child pairs from unrelated individuals. Mothers averaged roughly 36 +/- 4 years of age and children averaged approximately 11 +/- 4 years. After adapter ligation was performed with NEBNext reagents, the libraries were sequenced on an Illumina HiSeq 2000 with 100+100 nt paired-end reads. To avoid cross-contamination, the mother libraries and the child libraries were prepared a month apart and sequenced in separate runs. For each donor, somewhere between roughly 500,000 and 2,300,000 distinct TCR beta clonotypes were identified. Naive TCR beta clonotypes were estimated from low-frequency clonotypes matched to each donor's FACS-determined naive share, without sorting.

The chain joins TRBV4-1 to TRBJ1-1, with no confidently assigned D gene. The clonotype was recovered from a woman aged 40 to 50 in good health. The sequenced material came from blood. For the CDR3, the sequence is CASSRVFDENTEAFF. The nucleotides read TGCGCCAGCAGCCGTGTGTTTGATGAAAACACTGAAGCTTTCTTT.